The 13 T cell receptor beta chains given below trace back to one sample, sequenced in a study of human T cells and chemical hapten exposure. TCRdb reprocessed the RACE reads with MiXCR, giving one entry per CDR3 protein. Of around 330,000 distinct CDR3 sequences in the sample, approximately 5.8% are singletons; the top ten hold roughly 8.2%. The time point was: pre-sensitization, week 0. Noted treatment: therapeutic diphenylcyclopropenone sensitization with weekly scalp DPC. The input for sequencing was whole blood, taken in connection with sensitization to the hapten diphenylcyclopropenone (DPC). Receptor source: a woman in her late teens or twenties with alopecia areata. Some clones in this sample may be carry-over from other donors' samples.

This clonotype was observed a few times. The chain links TRBV29-1 to TRBJ1-1; tentatively, D is TRBD1 (6 bases). The ends were cut back, 3 bases at V and 0 bases at J, with 8 bases in the middle. This CDR3 has 13 residues. Germline V gene data show CDR1 as SQVTM and CDR2 as ANQGSEA. The CDR3 nucleotides are TGCAGCGTTGACACAGGGATGAACACTGAAGCTTTCTTT. Protein: CSVDTGMNTEAFF. Variable domain in full (rest from reference TRBV29-1 and TRBJ1-1): SAVISQKPSRDICQRGTSLTIQCQVDSQVTMMFWYRQQPGQSLTLIATANQGSEATYESGFVIDKFPISRPNLTFSTLTVSNMSPEDSSIYLCSVDTGMNTEAFFGQGTRLTVV.

This clonotype has more than one count but fewer than ten. The V call is TRBV6-1, the J call TRBJ1-1; TRBD1 matches at 9 bases. The J segment lost 0 bases and the V segment lost 6 bases, leaving 14 bases of the junction unmatched. From germline, CDR1 is MNHNS and CDR2 SASEGT. This CDR3 region has 18 residues. The CDR3 spells CASSPRGQGIKLNTEAFF. The DNA for the CDR3 is TGTGCCAGCAGCCCTAGAGGACAGGGGATTAAGTTGAACACTGAAGCTTTCTTT.

This clonotype was found a few times. The rearrangement joins TRBV5-4 to TRBJ1-2, with TRBD1 as a possible D gene (6 bases). CDR1 and CDR2 (germline): SGHNT, YYREEE (reference sequence). V lost 5 bases to trimming and J lost 4 bases, with 15 bases between them. CDR3 length equals 14 residues. This CDR3 is CASRNAGETYGYTF. The DNA of the CDR3 is TGTGCCAGCAGAAATGCAGGGGAGACCTATGGCTACACCTTC. The entire variable domain, with the rest obtained from reference TRBV5-4 and TRBJ1-2, is as follows: ETGVTQSPTHLIKTRGQQVTLRCSSQSGHNTVSWYQQALGQGPQFIFQYYREEENGRGNFPPRFSGLQFPNYSSELNVNALELDDSALYLCASRNAGETYGYTFGSGTRLTVV.

This clonotype was found many times. The J gene is TRBJ2-7, the V gene TRBV29-1, with 9 positions matching TRBD1. The CDR3 runs 12 residues. J lost 4 bases, V lost 6 bases, and 4 bases had no gene match. Germline V lookup: CDR1 SQVTM, CDR2 ANQGSEA. The CDR3 loop is CSVWTGEYEQYF. For the CDR3, the DNA is TGCAGCGTCTGGACAGGGGAGTACGAGCAGTACTTC.

This clonotype was counted ten times or more. The chain combines TRBV29-1 with TRBJ2-7; D ambiguous. The length of the CDR3 is 12 residues. V lost 7 bases and J lost 6, with 16 bases in between. Germline CDR1 reads SQVTM; CDR2 reads ANQGSEA. CDR3 protein: CSAGRSESEQYF. Written as DNA, the CDR3 is TGCAGCGCCGGACGTAGTGAGTCCGAGCAGTACTTC.

At least ten counts were recorded for this clonotype. The rearrangement uses TRBV6-5 and TRBJ1-5; weak D call: TRBD1 (5 bases). With 8 bases removed from V and 5 bases from J, the gap between germline ends came to 16 bases. The CDR3 totals 14 residues. CDR1 and CDR2 from the germline V gene are MNHEY and SVGAGI. CDR3 DNA: TGTGCCAGCCGACCCGAAAGGGGCGATCAGCCCCAGCATTTT. Residues: CASRPERGDQPQHF.

Ten or more counts support this clonotype. The chain uses TRBV20-1 and TRBJ2-7; D may match TRBD1 or TRBD2 (6 bases each). This CDR3 is 12 amino acids long. The V end was cut by 3 bases, the J end by 7 bases, with 13 bases between. Germline V lookup: CDR1 DFQATT, CDR2 SNEGSKA (reference sequence). The CDR3 loop is CSASRGAGEQYF. The CDR3 region has the DNA TGCAGTGCTAGTAGGGGGGCCGGGGAGCAGTACTTC.

The CDR3 DNA reads as TGCAGCGGAGCCAGACAGGGCCTGAACACTGAAGCTTTCTTT. Its protein is CSGARQGLNTEAFF. The gene calls are TRBV29-1 and TRBJ1-1, with 7 bases that match TRBD1. This CDR3 region has 14 residues. Germline V lookup: CDR1 SQVTM, CDR2 ANQGSEA. Trimming took 7 bases from V and 0 from J; bases not matched to a gene: 8.

A few counts support this clonotype. The V and J genes are TRBV6-2 or TRBV6-3 and TRBJ2-1, with 8 nucleotides matching TRBD2. After removal of 0 bases from V and 16 bases from J, the junction contained 14 bases not matched to a gene. The CDR3 extends over 15 amino acids. The V gene's germline CDR1 is MNHEY and CDR2 SVGEGT. CDR3 nucleotide sequence: TGTGCCAGCAGTTACTCGACGCTTCAGCGGGGGCCGGGATTCTTC. Its translation: CASSYSTLQRGPGFF.

This clonotype was picked up a small number of times. V is TRBV6-5 and J is TRBJ2-7; a possible D gene is TRBD1 (5 bases). The germline V gene has CDR1 MNHEY and CDR2 SVGAGI. The CDR3 is 17 amino acids. Trimming cost V 0 bases and J 5 bases, with 20 bases left between them. The CDR3 region is CASSYSGVTNPPDEQYF. CDR3 DNA sequence: TGTGCCAGCAGTTACTCAGGGGTAACTAACCCGCCCGACGAGCAGTACTTC.

This sequence joins TRBV2 and TRBJ2-1; 8 positions match TRBD1. The V gene's germline CDR1 is SNHLY and CDR2 FYNNEI. The trim removed 2 bases at V and 8 bases at J, leaving 8 bases unmatched. The CDR3 contains 15 residues. The CDR3 protein is CASSERAGGRDEQFF. The DNA of the CDR3 is TGTGCCAGCAGTGAAAGGGCAGGGGGCCGCGATGAGCAGTTCTTC.

The V call is TRBV5-6, the J call TRBJ2-3; D ambiguous. CDR3 length equals 16 residues. The V and J ends lost 2 bases and 0 bases respectively, with 13 bases between them. The germline V gene has CDR1 SGHDT and CDR2 YYEEEE. The CDR3 DNA reads TGTGCCAGCAGCTTATCGGGCGGAGCTAGCACAGATACGCAGTATTTT. Its translation is CASSLSGGASTDTQYF.

This clonotype has a count of ten or more. This chain joins TRBV7-2 and TRBJ1-1, with 9 bases that match TRBD1. Germline CDR1 SGHTA, CDR2 FQGNSA. The CDR3 has 14 amino acids. With V trimmed by 5 bases and J by 4 bases, 5 bases remained unmatched. CDR3 amino acids: CASSVDRGGTEAFF. CDR3 nucleotides: TGTGCCAGCAGCGTGGACAGGGGAGGCACTGAAGCTTTCTTT.